These 14 T cell receptor beta chains were all obtained from the same sample, sequenced in a study of T-cell memory formation after mild COVID-19. TCRdb fed the 5' RACE reads into MiXCR, producing one record per CDR3 protein. Of about 560,000 distinct CDR3 sequences detected, 15% to 20% appear once; the ten largest clones hold about 8.1%. Material: PBMCs or a T cell subset sorted from them (not recorded which). Receptor source: an adult woman who had mild COVID-19 (a few samples of this study predate the infection). Cell type and time point are not known.

The chain links TRBV28 to TRBJ1-6, with D unclear. Germline CDR1 is MDHEN and CDR2 is SYDVKM. There are 12 residues in the CDR3. Between the trimmed V and J ends, which lost 5 bases and 12 bases, there was a span of 11 bases. CDR3 sequence reads: CASSTPTQPLHF. CDR3 DNA: TGTGCCAGCAGTACGCCGACCCAACCCCTCCACTTT.

This clonotype was found once. J is TRBJ2-1 and V is TRBV4-2, with 7 bases matching TRBD2. CDR3 length: 14 amino acids. Germline CDR1 reads LGHNA; CDR2 reads YNFKEQ. J lost 7 bases, V lost 0 bases, and 3 bases had no gene match. CDR3 DNA sequence: TGTGCCAGCAGCCAAGAAGACGGGGGGAATGAGCAGTTCTTC. It specifies CASSQEDGGNEQFF.

The table lists this clonotype with a few counts. The rearrangement joins TRBV4-1 to TRBJ1-2; D is unclear. The germline V gene has CDR1 MGHRA and CDR2 YSYEKL. There are 14 residues in the CDR3. Trimming took off 4 bases at V and 2 bases at J, with 11 bases between the two ends. The DNA of the CDR3 is TGCGCCAGCAGCCCCTGGCAGGACAACTATGGCTACACCTTC. This codes for CASSPWQDNYGYTF.

This clonotype was observed a few times. This sequence joins TRBV6-6 and TRBJ1-2, with D hard to call. Deletions cut 1 base from V and 3 bases from J, with 12 bases between. Germline V lookup: CDR1 MNHNY, CDR2 SVGAGI (reference sequence). CDR3 size: 15 residues. CDR3 sequence: CASSYLAELDYGYTF. The CDR3 DNA sequence: TGTGCCAGCAGTTACTTGGCGGAATTGGACTATGGCTACACCTTC.

The J gene is TRBJ2-1, the V gene TRBV2; no clear D gene. The CDR3 runs 13 residues. The germline gives CDR1 SNHLY, CDR2 FYNNEI. Trimming removed 1 base at V and 2 bases at J, with 3 bases between. This chain's CDR3 is CASSEGPYNEQFF. In DNA, the CDR3 is TGTGCCAGCAGTGAAGGGCCCTACAATGAGCAGTTCTTC. The full variable domain, its missing parts supplied by reference TRBV2 and TRBJ2-1, is EPEVTQTPSHQVTQMGQEVILRCVPISNHLYFYWYRQILGQKVEFLVSFYNNEISEKSEIFDDQFSVERPDGSNFTLKIRSTKLEDSAMYFCASSEGPYNEQFFGPGTRLTVL.

V gene TRBV9 combines with J gene TRBJ2-2; D perhaps matches TRBD2 (5 bases). Trimming took 0 bases from V and 5 from J, leaving 11 bases between them. This CDR3 has 15 amino acids. Germline V gene data show CDR1 as SGDLS and CDR2 as YYNGEE. This CDR3 is CASSVARTGTGELFF. Written as DNA, the CDR3 is TGTGCCAGCAGCGTAGCTCGTACGGGGACCGGGGAGCTGTTTTTT.

This clonotype was recorded at least ten times. V usage is TRBV7-3 and J usage is TRBJ2-5, with a weak D call TRBD2 (6 bases). Trimming removed 0 bases from V and 1 base from J, with 6 bases in between. The germline V gene encodes CDR1 SGHTA and CDR2 FQGTGA. The CDR3 is 14 amino acids. The CDR3 DNA reads as TGTGCCAGCAGCTTAACTAGCGGCCAAGAGACCCAGTACTTC. This sequence encodes CASSLTSGQETQYF.

This clonotype came up a few times. The chain recombines TRBV4-1 with TRBJ2-7, with D uncertain. V lost 0 bases to trimming and J lost 9 bases, with 21 bases between them. The CDR3 loop spans 16 amino acids. The germline gives CDR1 MGHRA, CDR2 YSYEKL. The CDR3 nucleotides are TGCGCCAGCAGCCAAGACGCTAGATTTGAACTGTCTGGGCAGTACTTC. Amino acid sequence: CASSQDARFELSGQYF.

This clonotype was observed a few times. CDR3 in amino acids: CASSSPWSGSRSMSYEQYF. CDR3 in DNA: TGTGCCAGCAGCTCCCCCTGGAGCGGGAGTAGGAGCATGTCCTACGAGCAGTACTTC. The gene calls are TRBV11-3 and TRBJ2-7, with 8 bases fitting TRBD2. Germline V gene sequence: CDR1 SGHNT, CDR2 YENEEA. The CDR3 totals 19 residues. Trimming cost V 4 bases and J 1 base; bases outside gene matches: 18.

A few counts support this clonotype. This chain connects TRBV7-9 to TRBJ1-1, with D perhaps matching TRBD1 (6 bases). The CDR3 covers 14 residues. The germline V gene has CDR1 SEHNR and CDR2 FQNEAQ (reference sequence). Trimming left V 5 bases short and J 1 base short, with 11 bases between. In nucleotides, the CDR3 is TGTGCCAGCAGCCTACAGGGTAAGAACACTGAAGCTTTCTTT. Protein product: CASSLQGKNTEAFF. The full variable domain, with the rest looked up from reference TRBV7-9 and TRBJ1-1, is DTGVSQNPRHKITKRGQNVTFRCDPISEHNRLYWYRQTLGQGPEFLTYFQNEAQLEKSRLLSDRFSAERPKGSFSTLEIQRTEQGDSAMYLCASSLQGKNTEAFFGQGTRLTVV.

This clonotype has only a few counts. The chain recombines TRBV4-1 with TRBJ1-2; possibly TRBD1 for D (5 bases). The germline gives CDR1 MGHRA, CDR2 YSYEKL. The CDR3 runs 14 residues. Trimming removed 1 base at V and 8 bases at J, with 14 bases between. CDR3 amino acids: CASSQVFRQGGYTF. CDR3 nucleotide sequence: TGCGCCAGCAGCCAAGTCTTTCGGCAGGGAGGCTACACCTTC.

The rearrangement links TRBV29-1 to TRBJ2-5; D may match TRBD1 or TRBD2 (5 bases each). Germline V gene sequence: CDR1 SQVTM, CDR2 ANQGSEA. V lost 6 bases, J lost 4 bases, and 15 bases lay in between. This CDR3 has 13 residues. The CDR3 DNA follows: TGCAGCGTAACATCTGGGGCGGGAGAGACCCAGTACTTC. Residues: CSVTSGAGETQYF.

This chain uses TRBV7-9 with TRBJ2-3; a possible D gene is TRBD2 (7 bases). V shed 0 bases and J shed 2 bases, with 15 bases lying between them. From germline, CDR1 is SEHNR and CDR2 FQNEAQ (reference sequence). The CDR3 runs to 17 residues. As DNA, the CDR3 is TGTGCCAGCAGCTTAGCGGGGGGGGGCCCGTTCACAGATACGCAGTATTTT. Protein product: CASSLAGGGPFTDTQYF.

At least ten counts were recorded for this clonotype. For the CDR3, the DNA is TGTGCCAGCTCACCTGGGACGTCGAACACTGAAGCTTTCTTT. This codes for CASSPGTSNTEAFF. The chain is built from TRBV18 and TRBJ1-1; a possible D gene is TRBD1 (5 bases). From germline, CDR1 is KGHSH and CDR2 LQKENI. The V end lost 3 bases, the J end lost 1 base, and 9 bases lay between the germline ends. This CDR3 is built from 14 residues.